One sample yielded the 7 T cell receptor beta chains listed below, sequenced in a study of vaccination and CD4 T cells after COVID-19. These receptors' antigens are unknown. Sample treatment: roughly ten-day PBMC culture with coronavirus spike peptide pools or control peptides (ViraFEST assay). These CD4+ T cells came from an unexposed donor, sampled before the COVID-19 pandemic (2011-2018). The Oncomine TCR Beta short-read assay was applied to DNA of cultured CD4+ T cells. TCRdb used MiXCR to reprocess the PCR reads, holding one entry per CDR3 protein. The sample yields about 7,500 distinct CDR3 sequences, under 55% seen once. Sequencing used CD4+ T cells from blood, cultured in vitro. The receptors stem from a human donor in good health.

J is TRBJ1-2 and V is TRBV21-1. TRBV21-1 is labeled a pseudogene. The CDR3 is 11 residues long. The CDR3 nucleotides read TGTGCCAGCAGCAAAAAATTGCCCGACACCTTC. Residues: CASSKKLPDTF.

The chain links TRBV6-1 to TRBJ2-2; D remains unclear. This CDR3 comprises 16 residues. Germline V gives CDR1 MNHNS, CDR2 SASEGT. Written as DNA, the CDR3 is TGTGCTTCGATCGGGTCTACATATAAGAACACCGGGGAGCTGTTTTTT. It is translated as CASIGSTYKNTGELFF.

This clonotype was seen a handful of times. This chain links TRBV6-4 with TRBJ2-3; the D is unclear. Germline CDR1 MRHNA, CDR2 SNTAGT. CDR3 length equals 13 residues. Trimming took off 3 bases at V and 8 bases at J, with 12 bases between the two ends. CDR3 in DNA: TGTGCCAGCAGTGAATGGCTAGGTAGTACGCAGTATTTT. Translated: CASSEWLGSTQYF.

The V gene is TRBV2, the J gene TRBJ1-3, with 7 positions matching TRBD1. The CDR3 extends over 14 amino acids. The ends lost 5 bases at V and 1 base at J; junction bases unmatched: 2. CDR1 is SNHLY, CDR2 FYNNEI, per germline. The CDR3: CASSSTGSGNTIYF. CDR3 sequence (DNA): TGTGCCAGCAGTTCGACAGGGTCTGGAAACACCATATATTTT. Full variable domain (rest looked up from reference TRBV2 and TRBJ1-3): EPEVTQTPSHQVTQMGQEVILRCVPISNHLYFYWYRQILGQKVEFLVSFYNNEISEKSEIFDDQFSVERPDGSNFTLKIRSTKLEDSAMYFCASSSTGSGNTIYFGEGSWLTVV.

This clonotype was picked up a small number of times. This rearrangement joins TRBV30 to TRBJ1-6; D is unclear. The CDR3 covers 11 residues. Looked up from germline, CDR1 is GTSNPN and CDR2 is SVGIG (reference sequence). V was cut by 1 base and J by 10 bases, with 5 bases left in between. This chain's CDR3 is CAWSDGSPLHF. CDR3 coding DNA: TGTGCCTGGAGTGATGGGTCACCCCTCCACTTT.

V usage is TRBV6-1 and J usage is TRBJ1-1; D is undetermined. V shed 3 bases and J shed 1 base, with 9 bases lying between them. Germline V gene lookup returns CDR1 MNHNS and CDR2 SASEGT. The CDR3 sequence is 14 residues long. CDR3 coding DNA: TGTGCCAGCAGTGAGGAGTCAGGGAACACTGAAGCTTTCTTT. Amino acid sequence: CASSEESGNTEAFF.

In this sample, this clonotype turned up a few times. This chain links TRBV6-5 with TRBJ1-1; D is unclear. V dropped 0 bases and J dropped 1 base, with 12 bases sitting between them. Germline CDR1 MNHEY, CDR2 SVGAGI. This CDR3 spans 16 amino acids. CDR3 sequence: CASSYSKVSRNTEAFF. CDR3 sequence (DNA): TGTGCCAGCAGTTACTCAAAGGTCTCGAGGAACACTGAAGCTTTCTTT.